This T cell receptor (beta chain) was sequenced for a study of identical twins. Study observations and caveats: Out-of-frame beta sequences exhibited a weaker degree of excess twin sharing. A cross-sectional statistical analysis, not follow-up of the same donors, supported the conclusions.

This clonotype appeared many times. Its target is unknown. V gave up 5 bases and J gave up 3 bases, with 11 bases separating them. Germline values: CDR1 DFQATT, CDR2 SNEGSKA (reference sequence). The CDR3 totals 13 residues. MiXCR, applied by TCRdb to the 5' RACE reads, yields one record per CDR3 protein. The table records about 690,000 distinct CDR3 sequences, less than 25% of them present only once. These data were likewise used in another study, on T cells expressing NK-cell markers. As reported in that work: Nothing established the HCMV specificity of expanded NKG2C+ T cell clones.

The material sequenced was PBMCs. The TCR sequence derives from a young woman in good health. The rearrangement uses TRBV20-1 and TRBJ2-1; D is perhaps TRBD2 (5 bases). The DNA of the CDR3 is TGCAGTGCTGCACTGGCGGGCTACAATGAGCAGTTCTTC. Amino acids: CSAALAGYNEQFF.